This entry is about one T cell receptor beta chain. Here immunoSEQ multiplex PCR was the method, and the copy in TCRdb shows in-frame clones only, minus some. The sample consists of 150,000 to 200,000 clones, roughly nine tenths of them appearing once. These data come from a study of T cell responses to AZD1222 COVID-19 vaccine. The CDR3 is 13 amino acids. Germline CDR1 reads SGHDT; CDR2 reads YYEEEE. Trimming pared 4 bases from V and 7 bases from J, leaving 9 bases between. The sequence derives from an adult in good health. Material: peripheral blood, obtained on day 0 of AZD1222 vaccination. The chain combines TRBV5-6 with TRBJ1-6; D is undetermined. For the CDR3, the DNA is TGTGCCAGCAGCCCTGCCCAGAATTCACCCCTCCACTTT. Its translation is CASSPAQNSPLHF.